This T cell receptor beta chain derives from a study of cytomegalovirus exposure and HLA in healthy donors. About the research overall: The roughly 110 validation repertoires were reported in a later analysis to have been generated on the same platform as the roughly 670 first-cohort repertoires.

Comment on this clone: What it binds is unknown.

Broader study findings: The study labeled 170 or so TCR beta chains cytomegalovirus-associated. For cytomegalovirus status, the classifier reportedly gave diagnoses with high specificity and sensitivity.

V gave up 4 bases and J gave up 10 bases, with 15 bases separating them. Germline V CDR1 and CDR2: SGHRS, YFSETQ. This CDR3 has 13 amino acids. The protocol was immunoSEQ multiplex PCR, while the TCRdb copy is restricted to in-frame clones and leaves out a portion. The sample records approximately 80,000 clones, 93% being singletons. The sequenced material came from PBMCs. This TCR derives from a young woman in good health and CMV-seronegative. The rearrangement links TRBV5-1 to TRBJ2-1, with D perhaps TRBD1 (6 bases). Here the CDR3 DNA reads TGCGCCAGCAGCGAGGGACATTTAGGAGAGCAGTTCTTC. This codes for CASSEGHLGEQFF.